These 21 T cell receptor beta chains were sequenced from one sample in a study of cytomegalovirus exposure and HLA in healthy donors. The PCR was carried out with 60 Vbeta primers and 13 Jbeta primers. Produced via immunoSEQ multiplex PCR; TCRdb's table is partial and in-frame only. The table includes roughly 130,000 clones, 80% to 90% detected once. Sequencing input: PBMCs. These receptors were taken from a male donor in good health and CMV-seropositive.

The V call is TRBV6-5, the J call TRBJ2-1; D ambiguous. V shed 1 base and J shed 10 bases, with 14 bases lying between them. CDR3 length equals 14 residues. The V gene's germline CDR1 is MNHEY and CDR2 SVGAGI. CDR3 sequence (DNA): TGTGCCAGCAGTTACTTTGGCCCCCTCGAAGAGCAGTTCTTC. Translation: CASSYFGPLEEQFF.

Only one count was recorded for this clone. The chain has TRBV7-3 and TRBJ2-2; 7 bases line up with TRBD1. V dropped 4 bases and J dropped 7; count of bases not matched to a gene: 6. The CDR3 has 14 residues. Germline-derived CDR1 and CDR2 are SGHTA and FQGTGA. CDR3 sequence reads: CASSSQGEFGELFF. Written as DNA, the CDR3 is TGTGCCAGCAGCTCGCAGGGGGAATTCGGGGAGCTGTTTTTT.

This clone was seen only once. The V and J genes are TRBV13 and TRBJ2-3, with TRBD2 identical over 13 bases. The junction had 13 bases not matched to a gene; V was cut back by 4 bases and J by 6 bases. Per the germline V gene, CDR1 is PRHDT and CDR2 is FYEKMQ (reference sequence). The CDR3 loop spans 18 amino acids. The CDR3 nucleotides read TGTGCCAGCAGCTCCTACGGACTAGCGGGAGTATCCATGGATACGCAGTATTTT. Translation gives CASSSYGLAGVSMDTQYF. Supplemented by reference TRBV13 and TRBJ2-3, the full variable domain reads AAGVIQSPRHLIKEKRETATLKCYPIPRHDTVYWYQQGPGQDPQFLISFYEKMQSDKGSIPDRFSAQQFSDYHSELNMSSLELGDSALYFCASSSYGLAGVSMDTQYFGPGTRLTVL.

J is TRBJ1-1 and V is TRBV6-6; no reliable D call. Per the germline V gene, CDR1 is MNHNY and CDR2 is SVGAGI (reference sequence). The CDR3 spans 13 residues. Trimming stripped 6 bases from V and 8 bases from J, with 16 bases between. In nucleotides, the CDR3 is TGTGCCAGCAGCCGCCGGGGTAGCTGGGAAGCTTTCTTT. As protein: CASSRRGSWEAFF.

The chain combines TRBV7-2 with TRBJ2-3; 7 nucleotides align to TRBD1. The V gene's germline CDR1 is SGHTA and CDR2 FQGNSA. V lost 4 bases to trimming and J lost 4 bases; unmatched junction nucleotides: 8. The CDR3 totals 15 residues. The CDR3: CASSSTGVGPDTQYF. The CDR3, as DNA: TGTGCCAGCAGCTCCACAGGGGTAGGGCCAGATACGCAGTATTTT.

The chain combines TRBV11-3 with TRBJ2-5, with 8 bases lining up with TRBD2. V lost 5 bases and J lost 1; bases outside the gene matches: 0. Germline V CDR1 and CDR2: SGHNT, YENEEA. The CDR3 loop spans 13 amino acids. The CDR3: CASSRGGQETQYF. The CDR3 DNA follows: TGTGCCAGCAGCCGGGGGGGCCAAGAGACCCAGTACTTC.

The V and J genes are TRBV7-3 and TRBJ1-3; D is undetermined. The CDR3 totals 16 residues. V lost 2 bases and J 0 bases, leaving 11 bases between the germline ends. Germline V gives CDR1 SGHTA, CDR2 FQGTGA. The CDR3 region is CASSLPVGSSGNTIYF. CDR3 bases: TGTGCCAGCAGCTTACCGGTGGGGAGCTCTGGAAACACCATATATTTT.

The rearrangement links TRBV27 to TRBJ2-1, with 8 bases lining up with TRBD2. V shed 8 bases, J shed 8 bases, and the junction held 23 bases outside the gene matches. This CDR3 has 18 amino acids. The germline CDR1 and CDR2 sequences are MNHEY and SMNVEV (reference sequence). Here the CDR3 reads CASEFRAGREGRLYEQFF. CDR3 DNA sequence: TGTGCCAGCGAGTTCCGGGCGGGTCGGGAGGGCCGATTATATGAGCAGTTCTTC.

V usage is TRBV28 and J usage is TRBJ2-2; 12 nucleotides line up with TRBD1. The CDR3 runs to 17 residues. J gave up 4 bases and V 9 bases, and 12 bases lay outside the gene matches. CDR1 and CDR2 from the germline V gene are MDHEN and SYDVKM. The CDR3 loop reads CARVRDRGLRGTGELFF. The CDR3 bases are TGTGCCAGGGTCCGGGACAGGGGGCTGCGGGGCACCGGGGAGCTGTTTTTT.

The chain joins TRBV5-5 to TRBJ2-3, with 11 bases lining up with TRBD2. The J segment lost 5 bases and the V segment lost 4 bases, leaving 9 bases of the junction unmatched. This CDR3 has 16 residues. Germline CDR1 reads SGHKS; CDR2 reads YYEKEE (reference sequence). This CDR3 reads CASSNIAGGPGDTQYF. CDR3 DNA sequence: TGTGCCAGCAGCAACATAGCGGGAGGGCCGGGAGATACGCAGTATTTT. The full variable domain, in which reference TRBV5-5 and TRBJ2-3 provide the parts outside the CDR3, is DAGVTQSPTHLIKTRGQQVTLRCSPISGHKSVSWYQQVLGQGPQFIFQYYEKEERGRGNFPDRFSARQFPNYSSELNVNALLLGDSALYLCASSNIAGGPGDTQYFGPGTRLTVL.

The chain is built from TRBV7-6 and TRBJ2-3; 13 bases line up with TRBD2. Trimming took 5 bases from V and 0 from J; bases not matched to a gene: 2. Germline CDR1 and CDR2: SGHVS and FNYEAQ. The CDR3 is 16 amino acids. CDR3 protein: CASSPLAGGSTDTQYF. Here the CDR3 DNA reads TGTGCCAGCAGCCCACTAGCGGGAGGGAGCACAGATACGCAGTATTTT.

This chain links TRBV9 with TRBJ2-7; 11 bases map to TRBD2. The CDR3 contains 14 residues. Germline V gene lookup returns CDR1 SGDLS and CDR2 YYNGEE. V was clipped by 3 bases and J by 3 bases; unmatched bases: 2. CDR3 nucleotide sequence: TGTGCCAGCAGCGCCGGGACTAGCGGCTACGAGCAGTACTTC. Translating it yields CASSAGTSGYEQYF.

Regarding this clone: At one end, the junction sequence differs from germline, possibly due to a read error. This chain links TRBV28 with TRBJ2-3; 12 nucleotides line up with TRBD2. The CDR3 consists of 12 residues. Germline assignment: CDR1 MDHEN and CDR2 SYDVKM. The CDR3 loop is CASSRLAGAPDF. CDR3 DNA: TGTGCCAGCAGTCGACTAGCGGGGGCCCCGGATTTT.

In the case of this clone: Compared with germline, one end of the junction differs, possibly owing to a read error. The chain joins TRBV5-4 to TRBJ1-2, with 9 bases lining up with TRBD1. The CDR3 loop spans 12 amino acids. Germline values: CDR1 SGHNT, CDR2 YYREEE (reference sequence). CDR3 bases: TGTGCCAGCAGCAGGTTCACCGGGACAGGGTCGTTT. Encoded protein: CASSRFTGTGSF.

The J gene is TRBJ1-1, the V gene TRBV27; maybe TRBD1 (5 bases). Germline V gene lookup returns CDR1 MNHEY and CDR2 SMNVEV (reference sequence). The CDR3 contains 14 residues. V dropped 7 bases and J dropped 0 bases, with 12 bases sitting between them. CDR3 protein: CASIGAGMNTEAFF. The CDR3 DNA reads TGTGCCAGCATCGGAGCAGGGATGAACACTGAAGCTTTCTTT.

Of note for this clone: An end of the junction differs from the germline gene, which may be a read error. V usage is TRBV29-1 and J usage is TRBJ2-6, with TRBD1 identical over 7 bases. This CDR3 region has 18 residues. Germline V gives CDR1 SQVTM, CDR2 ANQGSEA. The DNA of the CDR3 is TGCAGCGTTGGGGATGAGGGGGCGGTTCTTCCTGGGGCCAACGGCCTGACTTTC. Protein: CSVGDEGAVLPGANGLTF.

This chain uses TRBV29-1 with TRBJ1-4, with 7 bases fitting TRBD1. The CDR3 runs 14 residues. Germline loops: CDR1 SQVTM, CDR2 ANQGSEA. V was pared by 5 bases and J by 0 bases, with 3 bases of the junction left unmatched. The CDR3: CSVRTGPTNEKLFF. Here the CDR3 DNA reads TGCAGCGTTAGGACAGGACCAACTAATGAAAAACTGTTTTTT.

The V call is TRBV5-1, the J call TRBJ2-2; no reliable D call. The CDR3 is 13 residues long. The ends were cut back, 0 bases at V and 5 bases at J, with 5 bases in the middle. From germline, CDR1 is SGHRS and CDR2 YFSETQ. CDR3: CASSLAVTGELFF. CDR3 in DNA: TGCGCCAGCAGCTTGGCGGTAACCGGGGAGCTGTTTTTT.

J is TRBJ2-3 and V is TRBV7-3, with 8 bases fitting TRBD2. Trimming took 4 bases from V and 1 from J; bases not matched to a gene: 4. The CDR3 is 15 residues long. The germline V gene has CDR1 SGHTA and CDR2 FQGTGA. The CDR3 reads CASSSAGVGTDTQYF. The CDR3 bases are TGTGCCAGCAGCTCAGCGGGAGTAGGCACAGATACGCAGTATTTT. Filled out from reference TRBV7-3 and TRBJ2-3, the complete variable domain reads GAGVSQTPSNKVTEKGKYVELRCDPISGHTALYWYRQSLGQGPEFLIYFQGTGAADDSGLPNDRFFAVRPEGSVSTLKIQRTERGDSAVYLCASSSAGVGTDTQYFGPGTRLTVL.

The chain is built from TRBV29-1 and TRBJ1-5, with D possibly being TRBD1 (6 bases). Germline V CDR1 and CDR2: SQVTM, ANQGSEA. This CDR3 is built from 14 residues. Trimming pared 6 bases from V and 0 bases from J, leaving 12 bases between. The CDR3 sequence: CSVRTDSSNQPQHF. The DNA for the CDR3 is TGCAGCGTCCGTACGGACAGTAGCAATCAGCCCCAGCATTTT.

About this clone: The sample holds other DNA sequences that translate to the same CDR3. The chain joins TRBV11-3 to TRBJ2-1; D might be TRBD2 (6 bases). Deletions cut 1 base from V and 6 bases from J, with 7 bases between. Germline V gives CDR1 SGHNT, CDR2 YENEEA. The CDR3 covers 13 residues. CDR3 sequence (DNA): TGTGCCAGCAGCTTAGTGGGGGGCAATGAGCAGTTCTTC. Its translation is CASSLVGGNEQFF.